The TCR beta chain under discussion was sequenced for a study of CD8 T cells in ankylosing spondylitis. Preparation of TCR beta libraries was done by quantitative 5'-RACE with molecular barcodes. One entry per CDR3 protein results from TCRdb running MiXCR on the 5' RACE reads. This table holds a few hundred thousand distinct CDR3 sequences, 15% to 20% found once. The CDR3 totals 16 residues. The germline CDR1 and CDR2 sequences are LNHDA and SQIVND (reference sequence). V lost 1 base to trimming and J lost 0 bases, with 7 bases between them. Study observations and caveats: Ankylosing spondylitis blood seemed to carry a telltale TCR beta motif made of several highly homologous variants. There was reportedly significant enrichment of clones that were disease-linked in matched ankylosing spondylitis synovial fluid.

This clonotype was recorded a few times. Its target is not known. The gene calls are TRBV19 and TRBJ2-6, with D perhaps matching TRBD1 or TRBD2 (5 bases each). Sequenced sample: blood, either unsorted or a sorted T cell fraction (not recorded which). This TCR was recovered from a male donor with ankylosing spondylitis. The CDR3 loop is CASSIGGSSGANVLTF. The CDR3, as DNA: TGTGCCAGTAGTATAGGGGGGAGCTCTGGGGCCAACGTCCTGACTTTC. Variable domain in full (rest from reference TRBV19 and TRBJ2-6): DGGITQSPKYLFRKEGQNVTLSCEQNLNHDAMYWYRQDPGQGLRLIYYSQIVNDFQKGDIAEGYSVSREKKESFPLTVTSAQKNPTAFYLCASSIGGSSGANVLTFGAGSRLTVL.